This entry is about one T cell receptor beta chain. No cognate antigen has been identified for it. No base quality values were provided; no much bigger clone lies one nucleotide off. Genomic DNA was extracted from sorted cells for sequencing of the TCRbeta CDR3 region. TCRbeta CDR3 regions were sequenced using the immunoSEQ Assay. As stored in TCRdb, this immuneACCESS dataset retains in-frame rearrangements with V and J assigned. A fraction of the clones does not appear; measured against another copy, unresolved V genes explain less than half of the discrepancy, and the remainder lacks a known reason. The sample includes tens of thousands of clones, with around 80% observed a single time. Roughly 7.3% of the sample rests with the top ten. The record originates from a study of OX40 agonist ivuxolimab in advanced cancers. Regarding the research as a whole: Ivuxolimab was an agonistic, fully human IgG2 monoclonal antibody directed against OX40 (CD134), a costimulatory receptor. Intravenous ivuxolimab was administered to patients every 2 weeks at six dose levels: 0.01, 0.1, 0.3, 1.5, 3 and 10 mg/kg. Of the roughly 54 dose-escalation patients, hepatocellular carcinoma was present in approximately 20, melanoma in roughly 15, renal cell carcinoma in 9 and head and neck cancer in 9. A male proportion of approximately 83% and a mean age of roughly 55 years, ranging from about 20 to 80, were recorded for the dose-escalation cohort. Prior anti-PD-1, anti-PD-L1 or anti-CTLA-4 therapy was permitted, and checkpoint inhibitors had been received by 40% to 50% of dose-escalation patients. Partial responses were achieved by three dose-escalation patients, of whom one had hepatocellular carcinoma and two had cutaneous melanoma. The point of sequencing TCRbeta in the periphery was to test whether ivuxolimab changed TCR sequence diversity and drove clonal T-cell expansion. The paper covers the monotherapy dose-escalation part of the phase I ivuxolimab trial, which included N of about 50 patients. What the study reported, not specific to this receptor: In partial responders in the 0.1-3.0 mg/kg groups, normalized peripheral clonal expansion was found to be among the lowest, especially among CD8+ T cells. Low levels of normalized T-cell clonal expansion were also shown by some nonresponding patients. Clonal expansion of both CD4+ and CD8+ blood T cells was observed from baseline to week 6 at doses 0.1 to 3.0 mg/kg. Antigen specificity was not determined for the clonally expanded peripheral T cells. After ivuxolimab, more expanded clones were found on average in CD8+ T cells than in CD4+ T cells.

The CDR3 covers 14 residues, taking in both the cysteine and the phenylalanine. Here the CDR3 DNA is all that survives: 42 bases in frame from base 1. The junction shows trimming of 4 bases on V and 5 bases on J, plus 15 bases between the germline ends. The germline V gene provides CDR1 SGHDT and CDR2 YYEEEE. Patients with a history of autoimmune disease or receiving systemic immunosuppression were excluded from the trial. Peripheral blood for TCR sequencing was drawn from every dose cohort at baseline, at cycle 4 day 1 and at cycle 7 day 1. The samples were taken from a phase I, first-in-human, multicenter, open-label dose-escalation trial of ivuxolimab. Adults with locally advanced or metastatic melanoma, renal cell carcinoma, hepatocellular carcinoma or head and neck squamous cell carcinoma were enrolled in the trial. CD4+ and CD8+ T cells were sorted separately from peripheral blood before TCR sequencing.

The source is an adult with an advanced solid tumor such as melanoma, head and neck, liver or kidney cancer. The sequencing used CD4+ or CD8+ T cells sorted from blood, collected in a trial of the OX40 agonist ivuxolimab. The chain links TRBV5-6 with TRBJ1-2; no D gene call is confident. CDR3 region: CASSIPRTSYGYTF. The nucleotide sequence reads TGTGCCAGCAGCATACCCCGGACGTCGTATGGCTACACCTTC.